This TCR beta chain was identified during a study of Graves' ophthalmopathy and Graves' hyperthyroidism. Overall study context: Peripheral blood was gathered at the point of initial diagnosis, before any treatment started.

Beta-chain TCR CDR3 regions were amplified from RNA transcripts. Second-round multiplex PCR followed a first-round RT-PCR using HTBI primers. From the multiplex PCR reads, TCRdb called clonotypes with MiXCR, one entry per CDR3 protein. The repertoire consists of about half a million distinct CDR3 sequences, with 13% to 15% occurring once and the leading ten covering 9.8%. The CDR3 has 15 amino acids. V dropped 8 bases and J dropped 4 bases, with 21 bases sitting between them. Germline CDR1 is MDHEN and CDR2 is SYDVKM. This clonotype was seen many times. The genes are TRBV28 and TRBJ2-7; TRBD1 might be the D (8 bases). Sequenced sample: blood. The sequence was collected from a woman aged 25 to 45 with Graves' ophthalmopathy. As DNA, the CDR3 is TGTGCCAGCTCCAAGGGGGGGACAGGTCCTTACGAGCAGTACTTC. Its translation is CASSKGGTGPYEQYF.